A single sample gave rise to the 9 T cell receptor beta chains below, sequenced in a study of blood T cell repertoires in COVID-19. Repertoires were generated with immunoSEQ multiplex PCR, while TCRdb's copy carries only in-frame clones and drops some. Of some 200,000 clones listed, about 88% are singletons. Sequencing was carried out using peripheral blood. These receptors all come from a woman over 75 in a cohort sampled during active or convalescent COVID-19.

V and J are TRBV28 and TRBJ2-5; 11 nucleotides align to TRBD1. The CDR3 sequence is 15 residues long. Trimming took 5 bases from V and 5 from J; bases not matched to a gene: 7. Germline CDR1 MDHEN, CDR2 SYDVKM. The CDR3 sequence: CASSVRDRGGETQYF. Written as DNA, the CDR3 is TGTGCCAGCAGTGTCCGGGACAGGGGGGGGGAGACCCAGTACTTC.

The rearrangement joins TRBV3-1 (or the pseudogene TRBV3-2) to TRBJ1-1; D is unclear. V lost 4 bases and J lost 1, with 4 bases in between. Germline loops: CDR1 LGHDT, CDR2 YNNKEL (reference sequence). The length of the CDR3 is 12 residues. Here the CDR3 DNA reads TGTGCCAGCAGCCGGAGGAACACTGAAGCTTTCTTT. Its translation: CASSRRNTEAFF.

The CDR3 protein is CASSLRSGTAAFF. CDR3 DNA: TGCGCCAGCAGCTTGAGGAGCGGGACGGCAGCTTTCTTT. The chain has TRBV5-1 and TRBJ1-1; D is possibly TRBD1 (5 bases). The CDR3 has 13 residues. The V gene lost 1 base and the J gene lost 10 bases, with 14 bases spanning the gap. Per germline, CDR1 SGHRS and CDR2 YFSETQ.

This clone was recorded only once. The chain carries TRBV27 and TRBJ2-7; 12 bases are shared with TRBD1. Germline CDR1 is MNHEY and CDR2 is SMNVEV (reference sequence). This CDR3 spans 14 amino acids. V trimming: 4 bases; J trimming: 6 bases; junction bases outside the gene matches: 4. CDR3 amino acids: CASSSGTGGLEQYF. In DNA, the CDR3 is TGTGCCAGCAGTTCCGGGACAGGGGGCCTCGAGCAGTACTTC.

This clone turned up a few times. Sequence at one end of the junction differs from germline and may be a read error. The rearrangement links TRBV7-2 to TRBJ1-3, with 9 bases matching TRBD1. CDR1 is SGHTA, CDR2 FQGNSA, per germline. This CDR3 has 17 residues. The CDR3 reads CASSSGTGLATGNTIYF. DNA of the CDR3: TGTGCCAGCAGCTCCGGGACAGGGCTAGCAACTGGTAACACCATATATTTT.

V is TRBV19 and J is TRBJ2-1; TRBD2 might be the D (6 bases). The V end lost 3 bases, the J end lost 2 bases, and 17 bases lay between the germline ends. The length of the CDR3 is 17 residues. CDR1 and CDR2 from the germline V gene are LNHDA and SQIVND (reference sequence). The CDR3 protein is CASSIWGGAWTYNEQFF. CDR3 sequence (DNA): TGTGCCAGTAGTATTTGGGGAGGAGCTTGGACCTACAATGAGCAGTTCTTC.

V is TRBV10-1 and J is TRBJ1-1; D possibly corresponds to TRBD1 (6 bases). Trimming removed 10 bases at V and 6 bases at J, with 18 bases between. The CDR3 contains 13 residues. Per the germline V gene, CDR1 is WNHNN and CDR2 is SYGVQD (reference sequence). CDR3 sequence (DNA): TGCGCCATCAAACAGGGTTATACCGCTGAAGCTTTCTTT. As protein: CAIKQGYTAEAFF.

This clone was picked up one time. This rearrangement joins TRBV11-1 to TRBJ2-2, with TRBD1 identical over 9 bases. There are 13 residues in the CDR3. Germline loops: CDR1 SGHAT, CDR2 FQDESV (reference sequence). V dropped 5 bases and J dropped 6; count of bases not matched to a gene: 1. The CDR3 loop is CASSHRGPGELFF. DNA for the CDR3: TGTGCCAGCAGCCACAGGGGGCCCGGGGAGCTGTTTTTT.

The chain uses TRBV3-1 (or the pseudogene TRBV3-2) and TRBJ2-7, with 8 bases fitting TRBD1. Germline CDR1 and CDR2: LGHDT and YNNKEL (reference sequence). V trimming: 2 bases; J trimming: 3 bases; junction bases outside the gene matches: 3. There are 14 residues in the CDR3. CDR3 residues: CASSQPDRDYEQYF. CDR3 sequence (DNA): TGTGCCAGCAGCCAACCGGACAGGGACTACGAGCAGTACTTC.